This section outlines one T cell receptor beta chain sequence together with its context. What it binds is unknown. The PCR ran on 60 Vbeta and 13 Jbeta primers. TCRdb keeps only in-frame clones here, not all; method: immunoSEQ multiplex PCR. The sample lists hundreds of thousands of clones, roughly 84% occurring once. Germline V CDR1 and CDR2: SGHDT, YYEEEE. This CDR3 has 18 residues. The V gene lost 2 bases and the J gene lost 0 bases, with 18 bases spanning the gap. The data derive from a study of cytomegalovirus exposure and HLA in healthy donors. Study results and limitations: The later analysis indicated that the majority of CMV-associated TCR beta chains appeared HLA-restricted.

This sequence joins TRBV5-6 and TRBJ1-3; the D gene is possibly TRBD1 (5 bases). The TCR comes from a girl between 5 and 17 years old in good health and CMV-seronegative. Material: PBMCs. The CDR3 sequence is CASSFLVIDSSSGNTIYF. The CDR3 nucleotides are TGTGCCAGCAGCTTCCTTGTTATCGACAGTAGCTCTGGAAACACCATATATTTT.